The rows below give T cell receptor beta chains drawn from one sample of a study of blood T cell repertoires in COVID-19. Using immunoSEQ multiplex PCR, the repertoire was profiled, and TCRdb retains in-frame clones only, with some absent. Of 300,000 to 400,000 clones listed, 88% are singletons. Sequenced material: PBMCs or T cells enriched from blood (not recorded which). All receptors derive from a woman in her 30s with acute COVID-19. CDR3s include the opening cysteine and the closing phenylalanine or tryptophan. The order of the fields is D gene, V gene, J gene, clone size, CDR3 protein, CDR3 DNA. A D gene is named only where the DNA matches it firmly. The size entry is marked missing in some rows and otherwise reads once, few, many or a size class.

TRBD1	TRBV27	TRBJ2-5	NA	CASSTRPPGQAPETQYF	TGTGCCAGCAGTACCCGGCCACCGGGACAGGCCCCAGAGACCCAGTACTTC
TRBD2	TRBV6-1	TRBJ2-2	NA	CASSESLRLAGGTGELFF	TGTGCCAGCAGTGAATCCCTACGACTAGCGGGGGGTACCGGGGAGCTGTTTTTT
TRBD1	TRBV5-1	TRBJ1-4	once	CASSSGGVDEKLFF	TGCGCCAGCAGCTCAGGGGGCGTTGATGAAAAACTGTTTTTT
TRBD1	TRBV2	TRBJ1-2	NA	CASNLQGENYGYTF	TGTGCCAGCAACCTCCAGGGGGAGAACTATGGCTACACCTTC
TRBD1	TRBV2	TRBJ2-5	NA	CASSQLGQAETQYF	TGTGCCAGCAGTCAACTCGGACAGGCGGAGACCCAGTACTTC
NA	TRBV9	TRBJ1-6	NA	CASSVEYMGSPLHF	TGTGCCAGCAGCGTGGAGTATATGGGTTCACCCCTCCACTTT
NA	TRBV6-5	TRBJ2-7	NA	CASSLVGGPSYEQYF	TGTGCCAGCAGTTTAGTCGGGGGGCCCTCCTACGAGCAGTACTTC
NA	TRBV10-3	TRBJ2-2	NA	CAISESIQGASGELFF	TGTGCCATCAGTGAGTCCATACAGGGAGCGTCCGGGGAGCTGTTTTTT
NA	TRBV19	TRBJ1-5	NA	CASSKAPIGGRDQPQHF	TGTGCCAGTAGTAAGGCGCCCATAGGGGGGAGGGATCAGCCCCAGCATTTT
TRBD2	TRBV11-2	TRBJ2-7	few	CASSFVTSGPTYEQYF	TGTGCCAGCAGCTTCGTGACTAGCGGGCCAACCTACGAGCAGTACTTC
NA	TRBV21-1	TRBJ2-4	once	CASRAWGGNIQYF	TGTGCCAGCCGGGCCTGGGGGGGAAACATTCAGTACTTC
NA	TRBV5-6	TRBJ2-7	NA	CASSFGTEQYF	TGTGCCAGCAGCTTTGGGACAGAGCAGTACTTC
NA	TRBV3-1/TRBV3-2	TRBJ1-2	NA	CASSDGGKNYGYTF	TGTGCCAGCAGCGACGGGGGGAAGAACTATGGCTACACCTTC
TRBD2	TRBV4-1	TRBJ2-1	few	CASSQRTSGGVIYNEQFF	TGCGCCAGCAGCCAACGGACTAGCGGGGGGGTAATCTACAATGAGCAGTTCTTC
NA	TRBV18	TRBJ2-2	NA	CASSPRQENTGELFF	TGTGCCAGCTCACCACGCCAGGAGAACACCGGGGAGCTGTTTTTT
TRBD1	TRBV19	TRBJ1-1	NA	CATTLDRTNTEAFF	TGTGCCACTACCTTGGACAGGACTAACACTGAAGCTTTCTTT
NA	TRBV6-4	TRBJ1-1	NA	CASSSGDMNTEAFF	TGTGCCAGCAGTTCAGGGGACATGAACACTGAAGCTTTCTTT
NA	TRBV29-1	TRBJ1-1	NA	CSVDRGRGTEAFF	TGCAGCGTTGATCGGGGTAGAGGCACTGAAGCTTTCTTT
TRBD2	TRBV28	TRBJ2-7	once	CASRTWRGGSYEQYF	TGTGCCAGCCGAACCTGGCGGGGGGGCTCCTACGAGCAGTACTTC
NA	TRBV7-2	TRBJ1-3	NA	CASSPRFDSSSGNTIYF	TGTGCCAGCAGCCCGCGATTCGACAGCAGCTCTGGAAACACCATATATTTT
NA	TRBV18	TRBJ1-5	once	CASSPSLGGGQPQHF	TGTGCCAGCTCACCAAGTTTAGGAGGTGGGCAGCCCCAGCATTTT
NA	TRBV18	TRBJ2-3	NA	CASSPGATDTQYF	TGTGCCAGCTCACCGGGGGCCACAGATACGCAGTATTTT
NA	TRBV30	TRBJ2-7	NA	CAWSVDSKSYEQYF	TGTGCCTGGAGTGTGGACAGTAAAAGCTACGAGCAGTACTTC
TRBD2	TRBV7-2	TRBJ2-3	once	CASSLWLAGNTDTQYF	TGTGCCAGCAGCTTATGGCTAGCGGGGAACACAGATACGCAGTATTTT
NA	TRBV9	TRBJ1-4	NA	CASSGGGRNNEKLFF	TGTGCCAGCAGTGGTGGGGGCAGAAACAATGAAAAACTGTTTTTT
NA	TRBV9	TRBJ2-1	NA	CASSPRGSSYNEQFF	TGTGCCAGCAGCCCCCGGGGTAGCTCCTACAATGAGCAGTTCTTC
TRBD1	TRBV30	TRBJ2-2	NA	CAWSVIPGQKSTGELFF	TGTGCCTGGAGTGTAATCCCGGGACAGAAAAGCACCGGGGAGCTGTTTTTT
NA	TRBV5-1	TRBJ1-1	NA	CASSLVTGDTEAFF	TGCGCCAGCAGCTTGGTAACGGGGGACACTGAAGCTTTCTTT
NA	TRBV7-9	TRBJ1-6	NA	CASSSERGSYNSPLHF	TGTGCCAGCAGCTCCGAGAGGGGGTCCTATAATTCACCCCTCCACTTT
NA	TRBV3-1/TRBV3-2	TRBJ2-7	NA	CASSQGAYEQYF	TGTGCCAGCAGCCAGGGGGCTTACGAGCAGTACTTC
TRBD1	TRBV5-8	TRBJ2-5	NA	CASSFVTGGGETQYF	TGTGCCAGCAGCTTTGTCACAGGGGGAGGAGAGACCCAGTACTTC
TRBD1	TRBV5-1	TRBJ1-2	NA	CASSLATGTGGKSGYTF	TGCGCCAGCAGCTTGGCCACCGGGACAGGGGGGAAAAGTGGCTACACCTTC
TRBD1	TRBV14	TRBJ2-6	NA	CASSETTGSGANVLTF	TGTGCCAGCAGCGAAACGACAGGGTCTGGGGCCAACGTCCTGACTTTC
NA	TRBV4-1	TRBJ1-2	once	CASSQDRALTGGYTF	TGCGCCAGCAGCCAAGATAGGGCCCTAACGGGGGGCTACACCTTC
NA	TRBV10-1	TRBJ1-1	NA	CASSRGANTEAFF	TGCGCCAGCAGTCGAGGCGCGAACACTGAAGCTTTCTTT
TRBD1	TRBV11-2	TRBJ1-2	NA	CASSSYPQGDGYTF	TGTGCCAGCAGCTCCTACCCACAGGGGGATGGCTACACCTTC
NA	TRBV11-3	TRBJ1-1	NA	CASSHNPGAEAFF	TGTGCCAGCAGCCACAACCCAGGGGCTGAAGCTTTCTTT
NA	TRBV24-1	TRBJ2-1	NA	CATSDLGAATYNEQFF	TGTGCCACCAGTGATTTAGGAGCGGCAACCTACAATGAGCAGTTCTTC
TRBD1	TRBV6-5	TRBJ2-7	NA	CASTTGISSYEQYF	TGTGCCAGCACGACAGGGATAAGCTCCTACGAGCAGTACTTC
TRBD1	TRBV24-1	TRBJ1-2	NA	CATSDSRQGAGGYTF	TGTGCCACCAGTGATTCGAGACAGGGGGCTGGTGGCTACACCTTC
TRBD1	TRBV19	TRBJ1-2	NA	CASTSFPRTGGFGYTF	TGTGCCAGTACCTCGTTCCCCCGGACAGGGGGGTTTGGCTACACCTTC
TRBD2	TRBV10-3	TRBJ2-1	NA	CAISAAGGRNEQFF	TGTGCCATCAGTGCAGCGGGGGGGCGTAATGAGCAGTTCTTC
NA	TRBV6-6	TRBJ1-4	NA	CASSYGTHEKLFF	TGTGCCAGCAGTTACGGGACACATGAAAAACTGTTTTTT
TRBD1	TRBV14	TRBJ2-1	NA	CASSQVGAGQVYNEQFF	TGTGCCAGCAGCCAAGTTGGGGCGGGACAGGTCTACAATGAGCAGTTCTTC
NA	TRBV5-8	TRBJ2-3	NA	CASSLEGGQLDTQYF	TGTGCCAGCAGCTTGGAGGGGGGACAGTTAGATACGCAGTATTTT